This TCR beta chain comes out of a study of blood T cells in healthy people across ages. Comment on this clonotype: Since a much larger clone is just one base distant, this may be a read error.

The authors ran a second PCR of about 6 to 11 cycles using a sample-barcoded 5' primer and a J-beta primer mix. TCRdb called the 5' RACE reads again in MiXCR, with one record for every CDR3 protein. The table includes some 920,000 distinct CDR3 sequences, roughly half detected once. Source material: blood. The clonotype was recovered from a woman aged 60-70 years in good health.

The CDR3 loop is CASPPAGETQYF. The CDR3, as DNA: TGTGCCAGCCCACCAGCGGGGGAGACCCAGTACTTC. The V gene is TRBV18, the J gene TRBJ2-5; 7 bases match TRBD2. The germline V gene has CDR1 KGHSH and CDR2 LQKENI. This CDR3 region has 12 residues. Full variable domain (remainder filled in from reference TRBV18 and TRBJ2-5): NAGVMQNPRHLVRRRGQEARLRCSPMKGHSHVYWYRQLPEEGLKFMVYLQKENIIDESGMPKERFSAEFPKEGPSILRIQQVVRGDSAAYFCASPPAGETQYFGPGTRLLVL.